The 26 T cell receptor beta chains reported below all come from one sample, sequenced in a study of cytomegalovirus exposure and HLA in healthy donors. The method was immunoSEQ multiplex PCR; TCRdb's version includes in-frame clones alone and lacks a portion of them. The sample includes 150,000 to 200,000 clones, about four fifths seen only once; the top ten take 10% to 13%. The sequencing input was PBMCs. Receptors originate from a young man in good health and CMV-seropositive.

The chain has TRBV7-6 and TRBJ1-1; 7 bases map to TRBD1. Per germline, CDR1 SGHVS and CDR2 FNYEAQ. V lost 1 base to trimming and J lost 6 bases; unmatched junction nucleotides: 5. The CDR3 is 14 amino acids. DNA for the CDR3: TGTGCCAGCAGCTTAGTAGAGGGGGCCGCTGAAGCTTTCTTT. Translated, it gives CASSLVEGAAEAFF.

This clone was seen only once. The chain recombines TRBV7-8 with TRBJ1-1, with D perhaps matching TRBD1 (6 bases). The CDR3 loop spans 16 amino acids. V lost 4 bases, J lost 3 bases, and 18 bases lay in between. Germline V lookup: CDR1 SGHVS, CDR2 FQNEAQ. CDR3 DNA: TGTGCCAGCAGCTCTCGATACCGGGACAAGGACACTGAAGCTTTCTTT. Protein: CASSSRYRDKDTEAFF.

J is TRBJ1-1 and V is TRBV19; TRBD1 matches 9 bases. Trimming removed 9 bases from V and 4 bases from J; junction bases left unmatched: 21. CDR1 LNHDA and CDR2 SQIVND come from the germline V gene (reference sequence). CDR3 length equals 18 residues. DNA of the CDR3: TGTGCCAGCGCGAGGGACAGGGAGAATCCGGTTAGAGGCACTGAAGCTTTCTTT. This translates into CASARDRENPVRGTEAFF.

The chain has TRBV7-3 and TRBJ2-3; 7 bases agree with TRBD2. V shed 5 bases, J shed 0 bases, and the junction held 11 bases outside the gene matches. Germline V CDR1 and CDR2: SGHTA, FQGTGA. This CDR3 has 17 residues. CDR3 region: CASSLGGSGTSTDTQYF. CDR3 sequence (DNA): TGTGCCAGCAGCCTCGGGGGGAGCGGGACCAGCACAGATACGCAGTATTTT. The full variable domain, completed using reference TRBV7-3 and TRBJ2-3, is GAGVSQTPSNKVTEKGKYVELRCDPISGHTALYWYRQSLGQGPEFLIYFQGTGAADDSGLPNDRFFAVRPEGSVSTLKIQRTERGDSAVYLCASSLGGSGTSTDTQYFGPGTRLTVL.

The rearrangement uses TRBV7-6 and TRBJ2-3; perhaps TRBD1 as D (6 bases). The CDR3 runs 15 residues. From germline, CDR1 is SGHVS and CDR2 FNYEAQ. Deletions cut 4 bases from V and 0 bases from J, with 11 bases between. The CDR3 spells CASSSDRASTDTQYF. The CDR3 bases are TGTGCCAGCAGCTCGGACAGAGCTAGCACAGATACGCAGTATTTT.

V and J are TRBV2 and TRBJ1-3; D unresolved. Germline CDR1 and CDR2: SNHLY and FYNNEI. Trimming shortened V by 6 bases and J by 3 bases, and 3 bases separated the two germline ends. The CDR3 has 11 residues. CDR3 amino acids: CASSGGNTIYF. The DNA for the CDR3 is TGTGCCAGCAGCGGTGGAAACACCATATATTTT.

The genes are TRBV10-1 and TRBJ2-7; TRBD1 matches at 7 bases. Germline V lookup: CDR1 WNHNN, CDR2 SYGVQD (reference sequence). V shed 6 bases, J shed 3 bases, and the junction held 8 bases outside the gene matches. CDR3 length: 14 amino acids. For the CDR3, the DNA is TGCGCCAGCAGCAGACAGGGCTCTCTCTACGAGCAGTACTTC. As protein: CASSRQGSLYEQYF.

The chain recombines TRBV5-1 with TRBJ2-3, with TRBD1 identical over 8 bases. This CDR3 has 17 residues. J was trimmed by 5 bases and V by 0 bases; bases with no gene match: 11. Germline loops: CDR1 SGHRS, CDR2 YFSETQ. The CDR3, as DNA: TGCGCCAGCAGCTTGGGTTTGTACAGGGGGGAGAAAGATACGCAGTATTTT. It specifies CASSLGLYRGEKDTQYF.

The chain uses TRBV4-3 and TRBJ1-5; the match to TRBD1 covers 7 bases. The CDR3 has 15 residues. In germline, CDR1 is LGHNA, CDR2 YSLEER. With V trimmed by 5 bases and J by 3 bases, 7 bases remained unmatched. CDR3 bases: TGCGCCAGCAGCGAGGGCAGGGGGGTCAATCAGCCCCAGCATTTT. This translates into CASSEGRGVNQPQHF.

The CDR3 region is CASSIWAMNTEAFF. CDR3 nucleotides: TGTGCCAGTAGTATCTGGGCCATGAACACTGAAGCTTTCTTT. The chain uses TRBV19 and TRBJ1-1; no firm D call. Trimming removed 3 bases at V and 0 bases at J, with 8 bases between. The length of the CDR3 is 14 residues. The germline CDR1 and CDR2 sequences are LNHDA and SQIVND (reference sequence).

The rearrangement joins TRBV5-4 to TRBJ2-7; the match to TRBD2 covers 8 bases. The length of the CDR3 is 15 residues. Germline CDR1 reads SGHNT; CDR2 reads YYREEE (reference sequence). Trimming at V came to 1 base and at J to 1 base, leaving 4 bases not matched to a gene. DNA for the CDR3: TGTGCCAGCAGCTTGAATGGCGGGAGGTCCTACGAGCAGTACTTC. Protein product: CASSLNGGRSYEQYF.

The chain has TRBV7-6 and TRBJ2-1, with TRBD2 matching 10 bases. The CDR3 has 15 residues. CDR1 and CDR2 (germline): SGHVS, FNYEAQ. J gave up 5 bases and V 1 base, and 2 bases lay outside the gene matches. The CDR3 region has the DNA TGTGCCAGCAGCTTAGTACTAGCGGGAAACAATGAGCAGTTCTTC. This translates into CASSLVLAGNNEQFF.

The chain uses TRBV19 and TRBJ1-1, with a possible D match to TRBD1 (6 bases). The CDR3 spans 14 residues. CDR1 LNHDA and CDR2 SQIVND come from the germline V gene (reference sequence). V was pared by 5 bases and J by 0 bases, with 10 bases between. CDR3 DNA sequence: TGTGCCAGTAGTTGGACAGACCTGAACACTGAAGCTTTCTTT. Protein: CASSWTDLNTEAFF.

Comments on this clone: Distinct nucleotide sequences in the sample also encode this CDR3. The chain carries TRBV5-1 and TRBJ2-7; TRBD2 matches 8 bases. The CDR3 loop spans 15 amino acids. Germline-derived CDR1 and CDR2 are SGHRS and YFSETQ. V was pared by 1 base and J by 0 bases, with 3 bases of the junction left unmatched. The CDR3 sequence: CASSLSGGSSYEQYF. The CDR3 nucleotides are TGCGCCAGCAGCTTGTCGGGGGGGAGCTCCTACGAGCAGTACTTC. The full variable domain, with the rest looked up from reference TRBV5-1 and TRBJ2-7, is KAGVTQTPRYLIKTRGQQVTLSCSPISGHRSVSWYQQTPGQGLQFLFEYFSETQRNKGNFPGRFSGRQFSNSRSEMNVSTLELGDSALYLCASSLSGGSSYEQYFGPGTRLTVT.

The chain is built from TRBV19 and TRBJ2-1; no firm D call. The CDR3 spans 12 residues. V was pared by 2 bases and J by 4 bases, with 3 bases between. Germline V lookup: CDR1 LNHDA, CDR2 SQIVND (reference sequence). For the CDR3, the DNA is TGTGCCAGTAGTATATCGTACAATGAGCAGTTCTTC. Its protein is CASSISYNEQFF.

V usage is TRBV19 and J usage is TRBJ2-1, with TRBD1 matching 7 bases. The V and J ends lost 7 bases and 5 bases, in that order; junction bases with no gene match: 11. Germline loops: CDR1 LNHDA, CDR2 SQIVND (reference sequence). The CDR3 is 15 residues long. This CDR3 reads CASTPDRESHNEQFF. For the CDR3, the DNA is TGTGCCAGTACCCCAGACAGGGAGTCCCACAATGAGCAGTTCTTC.

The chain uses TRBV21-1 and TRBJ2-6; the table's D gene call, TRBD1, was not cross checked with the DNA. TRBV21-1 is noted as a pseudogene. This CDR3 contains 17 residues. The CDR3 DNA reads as TGTGCCAGCAGATCGACAGGGGGCCTTCCTGGGGCCAACGTCCTGACTTTC. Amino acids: CASRSTGGLPGANVLTF.

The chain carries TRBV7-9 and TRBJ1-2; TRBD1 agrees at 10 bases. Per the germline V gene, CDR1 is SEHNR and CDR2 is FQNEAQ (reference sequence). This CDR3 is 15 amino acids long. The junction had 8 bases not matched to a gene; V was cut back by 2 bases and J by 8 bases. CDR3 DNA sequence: TGTGCCAGCAGCTTAACGGGACAGGGGAGTTGGGGCTACACCTTC. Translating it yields CASSLTGQGSWGYTF.

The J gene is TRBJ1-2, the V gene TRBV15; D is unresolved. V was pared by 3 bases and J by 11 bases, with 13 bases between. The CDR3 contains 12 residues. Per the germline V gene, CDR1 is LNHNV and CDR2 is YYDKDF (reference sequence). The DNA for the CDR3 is TGTGCCACCAGCAGTGCGGGGAATCGGTACACCTTC. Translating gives CATSSAGNRYTF.

CDR3 DNA sequence: TGTGCCATCAGGCGAGCGCGAACCAACTACGAGCAGTACTTC. The encoded protein is CAIRRARTNYEQYF. This chain connects TRBV10-3 to TRBJ2-7; D is undetermined. Between the trimmed V and J ends, which lost 6 bases and 3 bases, there was a span of 15 bases. The CDR3 is 14 amino acids. CDR1 and CDR2 (germline): ENHRY, SYGVKD.

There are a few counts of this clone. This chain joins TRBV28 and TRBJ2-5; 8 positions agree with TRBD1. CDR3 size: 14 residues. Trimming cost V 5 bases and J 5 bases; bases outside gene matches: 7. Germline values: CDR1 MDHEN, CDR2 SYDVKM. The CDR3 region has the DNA TGTGCCAGCAGTCTCGGACAGGGATGGGAGACCCAGTACTTC. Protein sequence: CASSLGQGWETQYF.

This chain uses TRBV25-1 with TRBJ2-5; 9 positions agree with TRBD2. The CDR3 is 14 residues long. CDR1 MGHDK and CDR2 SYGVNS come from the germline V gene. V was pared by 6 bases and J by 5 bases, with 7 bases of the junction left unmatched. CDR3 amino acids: CASRGREGAETQYF. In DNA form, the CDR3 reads TGTGCCAGCAGGGGGCGGGAGGGAGCGGAGACCCAGTACTTC.

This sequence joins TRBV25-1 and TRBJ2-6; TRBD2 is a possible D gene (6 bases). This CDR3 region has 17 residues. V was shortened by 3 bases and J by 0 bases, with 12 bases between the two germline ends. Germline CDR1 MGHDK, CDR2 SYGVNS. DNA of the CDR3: TGTGCCAGCAGTGATCCCGGAGGGAGCTCTGGGGCCAACGTCCTGACTTTC. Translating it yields CASSDPGGSSGANVLTF.

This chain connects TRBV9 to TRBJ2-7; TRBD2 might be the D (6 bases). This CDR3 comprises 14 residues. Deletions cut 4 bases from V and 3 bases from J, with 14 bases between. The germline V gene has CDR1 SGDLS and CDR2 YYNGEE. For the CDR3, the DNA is TGTGCCAGCAGCCAACGGGACTCCTTCTACGAGCAGTACTTC. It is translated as CASSQRDSFYEQYF.

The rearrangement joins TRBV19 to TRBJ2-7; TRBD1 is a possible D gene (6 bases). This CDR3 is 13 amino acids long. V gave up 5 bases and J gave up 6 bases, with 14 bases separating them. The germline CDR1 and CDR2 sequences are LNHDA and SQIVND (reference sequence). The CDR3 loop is CASSLQGFGEQYF. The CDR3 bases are TGTGCCAGTAGTTTACAGGGATTTGGCGAGCAGTACTTC.

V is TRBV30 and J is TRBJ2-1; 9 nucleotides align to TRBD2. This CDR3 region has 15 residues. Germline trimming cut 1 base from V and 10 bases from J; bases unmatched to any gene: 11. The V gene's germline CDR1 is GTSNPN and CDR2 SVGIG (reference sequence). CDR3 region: CAWSARLAAKREQFF. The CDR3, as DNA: TGTGCCTGGAGTGCCCGACTAGCGGCTAAAAGGGAGCAGTTCTTC.